The text below deals with one T cell receptor (beta chain). What antigen it recognizes has not been identified. No much larger clone exists at a distance of one base, and base qualities are not known. The data are from a study of cytomegalovirus exposure and HLA in healthy donors (dated by TCRdb to about 2017). Regarding the study in general: In an earlier analysis of under 750 of the donors, 250 to 350 Gb of sequence data and 100 million or so unique TCR beta sequences from 150 million to 200 million T cells were reported. An early release covering 500 to 750 HLA-typed donors comprised approximately 300 gigabases of sequencing data and around 80 million unique TCR sequences. The genetic ancestry cluster associated with self-reported Caucasian donors included over 65% of the roughly 400 genotyped donors. The aim of the study was to test whether cataloging public T cell receptors could identify signatures of past pathogen exposure. Using immunosequencing, the study profiled T cell repertoires from around 670 subjects and related those repertoires to cytomegalovirus serostatus. Along with the approximately 650-subject first cohort, a separate validation cohort of about 110 different subjects was used. To predict cytomegalovirus infection status, the study combined high-throughput TCR immunosequencing, statistical association of individual TCRs with disease status, and machine learning. To study patterns of TCR occurrence, a later analysis re-analyzed previously published TCR beta repertoires from 500 to 850 donors and added high-resolution HLA genotyping. Rather than drawing on any new phenotypic data, the later analysis identified candidate immune exposures from TCR beta sequences and the way those sequences occurred across donors. In an earlier analysis of several hundred of the donors, high-throughput TCR beta sequencing was used to judge whether each TCR beta V gene segment behaved as functional or pseudogenic. Donor age, sex, ethnicity and CMV serostatus were collected together with the repertoire data. Genome-wide SNP genotypes for about 65% of the roughly 700 donors were used in a later genetic analysis, which treated that subset as a discovery cohort. All discovery cohort repertoires had been generated using a single sequencing platform. HLA typing included class I and class II loci at four-digit resolution. Typing coverage varied by locus: 629-630 donors for A, B, C, DRB1 and DQB1; roughly 510 for DQA1; about 570 for DPA1; approximately 450 for DPB1. Four to six DR-DQ haplotypes were handled as single units for association and clustering, since linkage in the cohort was strong. On average, around 230,000 unique TCR beta nucleotide sequences were sequenced per donor among 350 to 400 genotyped donors of the cohort, with roughly 19% of those sequences being non-productive. Results the study describes overall, beyond this receptor: Linkage disequilibrium might explain the correlated functional status among segregating V segments, but an unknown experimental factor could not be excluded. According to a later genetic analysis, donors in an Asian-associated ancestry cluster had fewer N-insertions in productive TCRs than the approximately 690-donor mean. In a later analysis, several top co-occurrence clusters were reported to appear linked to parvovirus B19, influenza, CMV and Epstein-Barr virus. According to the authors, the approach could potentially be generalized to other disease states and immunological phenotypes. Three of the identified cytomegalovirus-associated TCR beta chains were confirmed in vitro to be specific for cytomegalovirus antigens. HLA typing was unavailable for some donors at each locus, so association tests used only the typed subset. A later analysis associated some 17,000 TCR beta sequences with specific HLA alleles at a false discovery rate of 0.05. A later analysis found that HLA-associated TCR beta chains were more clonally expanded and had lower generation probabilities than equally common non-associated chains. Only TCR beta chains were sequenced in this cohort, and the absence of alpha or paired-chain data limited detectable features. A total of 150 or so TCR beta chains were listed by the study as associated with cytomegalovirus. In an earlier analysis of about 600 of the donors, most TCR beta V segments appeared in productive rearrangements about 90% or about 30% of the time, broadly matching IMGT annotations. The classifier was reported to diagnose cytomegalovirus status with high specificity and sensitivity in both the original cohort and the validation cohort. Assigning TCR associations to individual alleles was difficult when HLA alleles, especially DR and DQ, strongly co-occurred. CMV serostatus was the only immune exposure information available for the cohort. A further reported finding was that TCR beta sequences accurately predicted the HLA-A and HLA-B alleles for most subjects in the first cohort. A later analysis found that most CMV-associated TCR beta chains appeared HLA-restricted, with HLA associations seemingly driven largely by CMV exposure. In a later genetic analysis, a missense DCLRE1C variant was associated with V-gene and J-gene trimming of TCR beta chains, and the association was replicated in an independent cohort. Because counts were too low, roughly 18 rarely observed V segments, including chromosome 9 orphons, were left out of the earlier analysis of about 620 of the donors. The presence/absence analyses assumed that sequencing depth was roughly uniform across donors, and that assumption may not be true. Some IMGT-functional V segments, including TRBV6-2 and TRBV6-3, could not be distinguished by the 87-base-pair reads and were therefore excluded. A later analysis found that TCR association rates varied across HLA loci, with DRB1 alleles showing the most associated TCRs and HLA-C alleles the fewest. A group of highly shared sequence variants was considered likely to be a technical artifact of the sequencing pipeline. Most TCR sequences were observed very rarely across donors, whereas some public TCRs were present in many individuals.

In total, around 600 healthy bone marrow donors made up the cohort. At the time of sampling, all cohort members were nominally healthy, though unrecorded immune exposures were likely present. The donor tested CMV seronegative and was one of the 352 seronegative cohort members. A peripheral blood sample was provided by each donor, and peripheral blood mononuclear cells were used for TCR beta sequencing. Genomic DNA was extracted from the blood cell samples with the Qiagen DNeasy Blood Extraction Kit. Library preparation used the immunoSEQ multiplex PCR assay. For the multiplex PCR, a mixture combining 60 forward primers for TCR Vbeta segments and 13 reverse primers for TCR Jbeta segments was used. The CDR3 region of rearranged TCR beta genes was amplified from genomic DNA by a multiplex PCR assay. On the Illumina HiSeq System, the amplified TCR beta libraries were sequenced as 87-base-pair reads. Per the source publication's procedure: In a later analysis, approximately 74 million unique TCR beta chains were counted across the roughly 670 repertoires, and around 11 million of these chains were shared by at least two donors. Raw reads were error-corrected and collapsed into unique sequences by a nearest-neighbor algorithm in which closely related sequences were merged to remove PCR and sequencing errors. CDR3 sequences were aligned to IMGT reference sequences to assign V, D and J gene segments. For a sequence to be retained, a match of at least six nucleotides to both a V gene segment and a J gene segment was required. A rearrangement counted as productive if the CDR3 had no stop codons and remained in frame with V and J, and every other rearrangement counted as non-productive. Following IMGT convention, CDR3 was defined as the stretch from the second conserved V-encoded cysteine to the conserved J-encoded phenylalanine. The earlier analysis of 500 to 750 of the donors excluded any sequence lacking an unambiguous match to a single V gene segment. An earlier analysis of a few hundred of the donors classified V segments as functional when productive rearrangements were above 56.7% and as segregating when the standard deviation between donors was above 5%. A statistical classification framework was built to diagnose cytomegalovirus status from the catalog of TCR beta chain sequences. In a later analysis, V and J genes were assigned by comparing TCR nucleotide sequences against IMGT/GENE-DB human TR gene sequences. A later analysis assigned CDR3 sequences and most-parsimonious VDJ recombination scenarios with the TCRdist pipeline. A later analysis defined each TCR beta chain by its CDR3 amino acid sequence plus V-gene family, and excluded reads lacking a unique V-gene family. A later analysis removed several hundred highly shared, low-generation-probability nucleotide sequences to deal with suspected cross-contamination and a sequencing artifact. In a later analysis, a clonal expansion index for each public chain was calculated from normalized within-repertoire ranks of inferred template counts. Generation probabilities in a later analysis came from a VDJ recombination model fitted to out-of-frame rearrangements, and those results were checked against IGoR. Hypergeometric tests were used in a later analysis to score TCR-TCR, TCR-HLA and TCR-CMV co-occurrence, with a repertoire-size bias correction applied to the TCR pairs. A later analysis estimated false discovery rates by permuting HLA or CMV assignments 20 times. In a later analysis, co-occurring TCRs were grouped using DBSCAN, with TCRdist sequence similarity added in when clustering inside HLA-allele-positive subsets. For co-occurrence clustering, repertoires with fewer than 30,000 or more than 120,000 public chains were excluded, along with about five repertoires with anomalous nucleotide sharing. This is the immuneACCESS table as TCRdb keeps it, with only in-frame sequences that have V and J called. A part of the clones is gone; compared with another copy, unresolved V genes explain less than half, and the rest is unexplained. V, J and clone size were drawn from that table, and D and trimming were deduced from the DNA. The sample yields under 150,000 clones; roughly 70% were counted once. The leading ten clones occupy 3.5% to 5% of the sample.

Trimming leaves V shorter by 4 bases and J shorter by 6 bases, with the junction holding 13 bases beyond the gene matches. CDR1 and CDR2, looked up from the germline V gene (reference sequence), are SGHAT and FQDESV. Measured from the cysteine to the phenylalanine, the CDR3 is 16 residues long. Of all the DNA, just the CDR3 is kept, 48 bases in frame from base 1. The V and J segments used are TRBV11-1 and TRBJ1-1, with 8 junctional bases fitting TRBD1. The specimen was PBMCs. The sequence was collected from a man in his sixties in good health and CMV-seronegative. In nucleotides, the sequence is TGTGCCAGCAGCTCAAGGAAGGACAGGGAAACTTCTGAAGCTTTCTTT. Translated, this is CASSSRKDRETSEAFF.